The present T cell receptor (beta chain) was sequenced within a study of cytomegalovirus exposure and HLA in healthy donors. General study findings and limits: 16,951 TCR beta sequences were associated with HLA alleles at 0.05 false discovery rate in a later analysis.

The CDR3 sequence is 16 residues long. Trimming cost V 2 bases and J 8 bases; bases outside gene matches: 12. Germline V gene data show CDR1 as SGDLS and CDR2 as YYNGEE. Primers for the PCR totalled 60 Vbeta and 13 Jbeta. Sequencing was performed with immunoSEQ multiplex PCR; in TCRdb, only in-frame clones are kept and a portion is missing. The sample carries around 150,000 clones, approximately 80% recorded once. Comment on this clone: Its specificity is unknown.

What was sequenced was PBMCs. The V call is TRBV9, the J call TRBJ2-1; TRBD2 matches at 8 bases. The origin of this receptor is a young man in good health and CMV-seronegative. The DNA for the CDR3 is TGTGCCAGCAGCGTCCGGAGGGCTAGCGGGTTCGATGAGCAGTTCTTC. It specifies CASSVRRASGFDEQFF.